Shown below are 21 T cell receptor beta chains from a single sample sequenced in a study of molecular identifiers for immune sequencing clone quantification. Using its own MiXCR run on the PCR reads, TCRdb lists one record per CDR3 protein. The sample carries 300,000 to 400,000 distinct CDR3 sequences, 20% to 25% recorded once. The sequencing input was naive CD8+ T cells from blood, with Jurkat cell RNA spiked in. Subset specified: FACS-sorted CD8+CD4-CCR7+CD45RA+ naive T cells. The receptors shown here come from a human donor in good health. Some libraries in this study had Jurkat cell RNA spiked in.

In DNA, the CDR3 is TGTGCCAGCAGCCCCTCCGACAGGGTTAGTGAAGCTTTCTTT. It specifies CASSPSDRVSEAFF. The chain joins TRBV13 to TRBJ1-1, with 7 nucleotides matching TRBD1. This CDR3 spans 14 amino acids. Germline CDR1 and CDR2: PRHDT and FYEKMQ (reference sequence). V gave up 5 bases and J gave up 7 bases; unmatched junction bases: 10.

In its sample, this clonotype was seen many times. The J gene is TRBJ2-7, the V gene TRBV5-1; TRBD1 matches at 7 bases. Germline CDR1 and CDR2: SGHRS and YFSETQ. CDR3 length: 16 amino acids. After removal of 0 bases from V and 3 bases from J, the junction contained 9 bases not matched to a gene. The DNA for the CDR3 is TGCGCCAGCAGCTTGGTACCTACAGGGGCCAGCTACGAGCAGTACTTC. Protein: CASSLVPTGASYEQYF.

As to this clonotype: A much larger clone is a single base away; this may be a read error. The chain couples TRBV2 to TRBJ1-1; possibly TRBD1 for D (6 bases). Germline V gives CDR1 SNHLY, CDR2 FYNNEI. The CDR3 is 15 amino acids. V was trimmed by 2 bases and J by 4 bases, leaving 14 bases between them. In nucleotides, the CDR3 is TGTGCCAGCAGTGAATCGACAGGCCCGAGCACTGAAGCTTTCTTT. Encoded protein: CASSESTGPSTEAFF.

The rearrangement uses TRBV5-6 and TRBJ1-1; TRBD1 matches 8 bases. The CDR3 contains 13 residues. J lost 8 bases, V lost 4 bases, and 7 bases had no gene match. CDR1 SGHDT and CDR2 YYEEEE come from the germline V gene. CDR3 amino acids: CASSPDRDREAFF. CDR3 DNA: TGTGCCAGCAGCCCCGATCGGGACAGGGAAGCTTTCTTT.

There are many counts of this clonotype. The chain is built from TRBV13 and TRBJ2-7; D unresolved. The CDR3 has 15 amino acids. CDR1 is PRHDT, CDR2 FYEKMQ, per germline (reference sequence). Trimming pared 5 bases from V and 3 bases from J, leaving 17 bases between. The CDR3 bases are TGTGCCAGCAGCCCCGGCAAGTTGAATTACTACGAGCAGTACTTC. This sequence encodes CASSPGKLNYYEQYF.

This clonotype was counted ten times or more. The chain joins TRBV11-2 to TRBJ2-6, with D unclear. The germline CDR1 and CDR2 sequences are SGHAT and FQNNGV. The CDR3 has 17 amino acids. Trimming left V 1 base short and J 0 bases short, with 10 bases between. CDR3 DNA sequence: TGTGCCAGCAGCTTAGGCAGGCGAGGCTCTGGGGCCAACGTCCTGACTTTC. Translated: CASSLGRRGSGANVLTF.

This clonotype appeared many times. J is TRBJ1-1 and V is TRBV19; 9 bases fit TRBD1. Germline lookup yields CDR1 LNHDA and CDR2 SQIVND (reference sequence). J was trimmed by 4 bases and V by 5 bases; bases with no gene match: 8. The CDR3 is 15 amino acids. In DNA, the CDR3 is TGTGCCAGTAGTGGCCGGGACAGGGTGGTCACTGAAGCTTTCTTT. Its protein product is CASSGRDRVVTEAFF.

This clonotype came up many times. V and J are TRBV7-9 and TRBJ1-2; TRBD1 is a possible D gene (5 bases). The V gene lost 5 bases and the J gene lost 2 bases, with 12 bases spanning the gap. CDR3 length: 14 amino acids. Looked up from germline, CDR1 is SEHNR and CDR2 is FQNEAQ (reference sequence). This CDR3 is CASSGRQNNYGYTF. CDR3 nucleotide sequence: TGTGCCAGCAGCGGACGACAGAACAACTATGGCTACACCTTC.

On this clonotype: A much larger clone lies a single base off, so this may be a read error. The chain joins TRBV28 to TRBJ2-1, with 9 bases that match TRBD1. CDR3 length equals 16 residues. The germline CDR1 and CDR2 sequences are MDHEN and SYDVKM. V was pared by 5 bases and J by 7 bases, with 12 bases of the junction left unmatched. As DNA, the CDR3 is TGTGCCAGCAGTCCTCCTCTACAGGGGGCAAAAAATGAGCAGTTCTTC. Translated: CASSPPLQGAKNEQFF.

This clonotype was picked up many times. This sequence joins TRBV29-1 and TRBJ2-3; D remains ambiguous. The CDR3 has 15 residues. V was clipped by 2 bases and J by 0 bases, with 12 bases between them. Germline loops: CDR1 SQVTM, CDR2 ANQGSEA. CDR3 sequence: CSVESPAGSTDTQYF. The DNA of the CDR3 is TGCAGCGTTGAATCCCCGGCAGGCAGCACAGATACGCAGTATTTT.

This clonotype appeared many times. The chain couples TRBV5-1 to TRBJ2-1; 7 nucleotides agree with TRBD2. The V and J ends lost 3 bases and 3 bases, in that order; junction bases with no gene match: 3. The CDR3 runs to 14 residues. Germline V CDR1 and CDR2: SGHRS, YFSETQ. The CDR3 region is CASSWGGDYNEQFF. The DNA of the CDR3 is TGCGCCAGCAGCTGGGGAGGGGACTACAATGAGCAGTTCTTC.

As for this clonotype: A much larger clone sits a single nucleotide away, making a read error possible. The chain uses TRBV21-1 and TRBJ1-2; TRBD1, as called in the table, went unchecked against the DNA. TRBV21-1 counts as a pseudogene. The CDR3 is 16 residues long. The CDR3 sequence is CASREGKGRGLHGYTF. The CDR3 DNA follows: TGTGCCAGCAGAGAAGGAAAAGGCAGGGGGCTACATGGCTACACCTTC.

To note about this clonotype: An end of the junction differs from the germline gene, which may be a read error. The chain has TRBV20-1 and TRBJ2-7; TRBD2 agrees at 8 bases. Germline loops: CDR1 DFQATT, CDR2 SNEGSKA (reference sequence). The CDR3 contains 16 residues. CDR3 protein: CSAGDGGGGQPYEQYF. CDR3 nucleotides: TGCAGTGCTGGAGATGGTGGCGGGGGGCAACCCTACGAGCAGTACTTC.

This clonotype was recorded at least ten times. The J gene is TRBJ2-5, the V gene TRBV7-9; TRBD2 matches 9 bases. J was trimmed by 5 bases and V by 4 bases; bases with no gene match: 5. The CDR3 consists of 14 residues. Germline CDR1 and CDR2: SEHNR and FQNEAQ (reference sequence). The CDR3 is CASSSGLARETQYF. The CDR3 coding sequence is TGTGCCAGCAGCTCGGGACTAGCACGGGAGACCCAGTACTTC. Filled out from reference TRBV7-9 and TRBJ2-5, the complete variable domain reads DTGVSQNPRHKITKRGQNVTFRCDPISEHNRLYWYRQTLGQGPEFLTYFQNEAQLEKSRLLSDRFSAERPKGSFSTLEIQRTEQGDSAMYLCASSSGLARETQYFGPGTRLLVL.

For this clonotype: Being one base from a much bigger clone, this may be a read error. No conserved phenylalanine or tryptophan is present at the end of the CDR3, so a read error is the likely explanation. The chain uses TRBV9 and TRBJ2-2; perhaps D is TRBD1 or TRBD2 (5 bases each). Per germline, CDR1 SGDLS and CDR2 YYNGEE. V was clipped by 3 bases and J by 6 bases, with 6 bases between them. The CDR3 is 12 amino acids. For the CDR3, the DNA is TGTGCCAGCAGCGGAGGGGCCGGGGAGCTGTTTCTT. It specifies CASSGGAGELFL.

This clonotype came up many times. The chain employs TRBV6-5 and TRBJ2-3; the match to TRBD2 covers 8 bases. Germline V lookup: CDR1 MNHEY, CDR2 SVGAGI. The CDR3 is made up of 15 amino acids. V lost 6 bases and J lost 4; bases outside the gene matches: 9. The CDR3 is CASRATGLVADTQYF. The DNA of the CDR3 is TGTGCCAGCAGAGCGACGGGACTAGTGGCAGATACGCAGTATTTT.

V is TRBV20-1 and J is TRBJ2-1; D gene unclear. Germline-derived CDR1 and CDR2 are DFQATT and SNEGSKA (reference sequence). The V gene lost 2 bases and the J gene lost 7 bases, with 15 bases spanning the gap. The CDR3 runs 14 residues. The CDR3 reads CSARSDGRRNEQFF. The CDR3 nucleotides read TGCAGTGCTAGATCCGATGGGCGCAGGAATGAGCAGTTCTTC.

In this sample, this clonotype turned up a few times. V and J are TRBV7-9 and TRBJ2-7, with TRBD1 matching over 9 bases. Germline V gives CDR1 SEHNR, CDR2 FQNEAQ (reference sequence). The CDR3 contains 15 residues. Trimming took 5 bases from V and 2 from J; bases not matched to a gene: 7. The CDR3 sequence: CASSRAGTGTYEQYF. CDR3 DNA sequence: TGTGCCAGCAGCCGTGCCGGGACAGGGACCTACGAGCAGTACTTC.

Many counts were recorded for this clonotype. This sequence joins TRBV7-9 and TRBJ2-3, with 7 bases aligning to TRBD2. This CDR3 region has 16 residues. J was trimmed by 2 bases and V by 4 bases; bases with no gene match: 9. The V gene's germline CDR1 is SEHNR and CDR2 FQNEAQ (reference sequence). CDR3 region: CASSYGTSADTDTQYF. The CDR3 nucleotides read TGTGCCAGCAGCTACGGTACTAGCGCCGACACAGATACGCAGTATTTT. Variable domain in full (rest from reference TRBV7-9 and TRBJ2-3): DTGVSQNPRHKITKRGQNVTFRCDPISEHNRLYWYRQTLGQGPEFLTYFQNEAQLEKSRLLSDRFSAERPKGSFSTLEIQRTEQGDSAMYLCASSYGTSADTDTQYFGPGTRLTVL.

This clonotype was picked up many times. This chain joins TRBV28 and TRBJ2-3; D assignment may be TRBD1 or TRBD2 (6 bases each). Between the trimmed V and J ends, which lost 1 base and 2 bases, there was a span of 10 bases. This CDR3 comprises 15 residues. The germline gives CDR1 MDHEN, CDR2 SYDVKM. CDR3 in amino acids: CASSLSGAPTDTQYF. The CDR3 bases are TGTGCCAGCAGTTTATCGGGGGCCCCCACAGATACGCAGTATTTT. Together with reference TRBV28 and TRBJ2-3, the CDR3 gives the full variable domain: DVKVTQSSRYLVKRTGEKVFLECVQDMDHENMFWYRQDPGLGLRLIYFSYDVKMKEKGDIPEGYSVSREKKERFSLILESASTNQTSMYLCASSLSGAPTDTQYFGPGTRLTVL.

This clonotype showed up just a few times. This may come from a read error, since a much larger clone is one base off. J is TRBJ2-3 and V is TRBV19; D is possibly TRBD1 (6 bases). Germline assignment: CDR1 LNHDA and CDR2 SQIVND (reference sequence). The CDR3 has 13 amino acids. The CDR3 region has the DNA TGTGCCAGTAGGAGCTGGACAGCAGATACGCGGTATTTT. This encodes CASRSWTADTRYF.